The 20 T cell receptor beta chains given below trace back to one sample, sequenced in a study of CD8 T cells in Susac syndrome. RNA, at about 0.45 to 1 ug, was reverse transcribed with random hexamers. TCRdb fed the immunoSEQ multiplex PCR reads into MiXCR, producing one record per CDR3 protein. The sample includes more than 130,000 distinct CDR3 sequences, 85% to 95% of them seen just once. The sequencing sample was made of CD8+ T cells from PBMCs. The origin of the receptors is a human donor in good health.

In DNA, the CDR3 is TGTGCCAGCTGTAGGGATATCACAGATACGCAGTATTTT. Its protein product is CASCRDITDTQYF. The rearrangement links TRBV27 to TRBJ2-3; D gene unclear. V gave up 8 bases and J gave up 2 bases, with 11 bases separating them. The CDR3 totals 13 residues. Germline-derived CDR1 and CDR2 are MNHEY and SMNVEV (reference sequence).

This clonotype was picked up one time. The J gene is TRBJ1-1, the V gene TRBV20-1; D is unresolved. Germline lookup yields CDR1 DFQATT and CDR2 SNEGSKA (reference sequence). V was cut by 1 base and J by 0 bases, with 6 bases left in between. This CDR3 region has 13 residues. CDR3: CSARVGMNTEAFF. The CDR3 nucleotides are TGCAGTGCTAGAGTAGGGATGAACACTGAAGCTTTCTTT.

This chain links TRBV19 with TRBJ2-1; 9 bases line up with TRBD2. CDR3 length: 14 residues. The germline CDR1 and CDR2 sequences are LNHDA and SQIVND (reference sequence). Trimming at V came to 5 bases and at J to 6 bases, leaving 5 bases not matched to a gene. Here the CDR3 DNA reads TGTGCCAGTAGTTGGGGCGGGAGGGCCAATGAGCAGTTCTTC. Protein: CASSWGGRANEQFF. The whole variable domain, remainder taken from reference TRBV19 and TRBJ2-1, is DGGITQSPKYLFRKEGQNVTLSCEQNLNHDAMYWYRQDPGQGLRLIYYSQIVNDFQKGDIAEGYSVSREKKESFPLTVTSAQKNPTAFYLCASSWGGRANEQFFGPGTRLTVL.

The chain carries TRBV25-1 and TRBJ1-4; possible D gene TRBD1, 5 bases. V was trimmed by 3 bases and J by 4 bases, leaving 15 bases between them. The germline gives CDR1 MGHDK, CDR2 SYGVNS. The CDR3 has 16 amino acids. Here the CDR3 DNA reads TGTGCCAGCAGTGATGGGGACTCCGGGGATAATGAAAAACTGTTTTTT. Its protein product is CASSDGDSGDNEKLFF. The full variable domain, in which reference TRBV25-1 and TRBJ1-4 provide the parts outside the CDR3, is EADIYQTPRYLVIGTGKKITLECSQTMGHDKMYWYQQDPGMELHLIHYSYGVNSTEKGDLSSESTVSRIRTEHFPLTLESARPSHTSQYLCASSDGDSGDNEKLFFGSGTQLSVL.

This clonotype was detected once. The V call is TRBV29-1, the J call TRBJ2-1; D gene ambiguous. V was pared by 0 bases and J by 7 bases, with 10 bases between. This CDR3 has 13 amino acids. Looked up from germline, CDR1 is SQVTM and CDR2 is ANQGSEA. CDR3: CSVEDRELNEQFF. CDR3 in DNA: TGCAGCGTTGAAGATCGTGAGTTGAATGAGCAGTTCTTC.

This clonotype was counted once. The rearrangement links TRBV27 to TRBJ1-2; 7 bases are a match to TRBD1. CDR1 and CDR2 (germline): MNHEY, SMNVEV (reference sequence). The CDR3 extends over 15 amino acids. V lost 0 bases, J lost 6 bases, and 7 bases stayed unmatched. The CDR3 DNA is TGTGCCAGCAGTTTATCGATGCGACAGGGAAATGGCTACACCTTC. The encoded protein is CASSLSMRQGNGYTF.

The chain uses TRBV7-2 and TRBJ2-5; maybe TRBD2 (6 bases). Trimming took 2 bases from V and 2 from J, leaving 18 bases between them. The CDR3 is made up of 17 amino acids. The germline V gene has CDR1 SGHTA and CDR2 FQGNSA. The CDR3 sequence: CASSLTRSGGYQETQYF. The CDR3 bases are TGTGCCAGCAGCTTAACCCGCTCCGGGGGTTATCAAGAGACCCAGTACTTC.

The chain employs TRBV29-1 and TRBJ2-1; 9 bases align to TRBD1. Germline V CDR1 and CDR2: SQVTM, ANQGSEA. The CDR3 contains 12 residues. Losses at the gene ends were 6 bases for V and 8 bases for J; bases not matched to a gene: 5. CDR3 residues: CSVWDRAYEQFF. CDR3 bases: TGCAGCGTCTGGGACAGGGCCTATGAGCAGTTCTTC.

J is TRBJ2-1 and V is TRBV5-6; 9 bases align to TRBD2. The CDR3 length is 15 residues. In germline, CDR1 is SGHDT, CDR2 YYEEEE. The junction had 7 bases not matched to a gene; V was cut back by 1 base and J by 8 bases. The CDR3 is CASSLQTAGGHEQFF. CDR3 coding DNA: TGTGCCAGCAGCTTGCAAACAGCGGGAGGACATGAGCAGTTCTTC. Drawing the rest from reference TRBV5-6 and TRBJ2-1, the complete variable domain is DAGVTQSPTHLIKTRGQQVTLRCSPKSGHDTVSWYQQALGQGPQFIFQYYEEEERQRGNFPDRFSGHQFPNYSSELNVNALLLGDSALYLCASSLQTAGGHEQFFGPGTRLTVL.

The chain combines TRBV7-2 with TRBJ2-1; maybe TRBD2 (5 bases). In germline, CDR1 is SGHTA, CDR2 FQGNSA. CDR3 length equals 15 residues. Trimming took off 5 bases at V and 0 bases at J, with 11 bases between the two ends. CDR3 protein: CASSPLGSSYNEQFF. The DNA of the CDR3 is TGTGCCAGCAGCCCCTTGGGGAGCTCCTACAATGAGCAGTTCTTC.

V gene TRBV29-1 combines with J gene TRBJ2-1; D is perhaps TRBD2 (6 bases). This CDR3 spans 13 amino acids. V lost 2 bases, J lost 3 bases, and 8 bases lay in between. The germline V gene encodes CDR1 SQVTM and CDR2 ANQGSEA. In nucleotides, the CDR3 is TGCAGCGTTGAACTAGCGAGCTACAATGAGCAGTTCTTC. It is translated as CSVELASYNEQFF.

This clonotype has a single count. This chain connects TRBV9 to TRBJ2-7, with TRBD2 matching 8 bases. Trimming removed 4 bases from V and 6 bases from J; junction bases left unmatched: 9. This CDR3 has 14 amino acids. The germline CDR1 and CDR2 sequences are SGDLS and YYNGEE. The CDR3 sequence: CASSSKGLEGEQYF. CDR3 coding DNA: TGTGCCAGCAGCTCAAAGGGACTAGAGGGCGAGCAGTACTTC.

This chain joins TRBV19 and TRBJ2-1; TRBD1 matches 8 bases. The CDR3 loop spans 14 amino acids. CDR1 LNHDA and CDR2 SQIVND come from the germline V gene (reference sequence). Trimming removed 4 bases from V and 7 bases from J; junction bases left unmatched: 6. In DNA, the CDR3 is TGTGCCAGTAGTACCACCCGGACAGGGAATGAGCAGTTCTTC. The encoded protein is CASSTTRTGNEQFF.

The rearrangement joins TRBV6-5 to TRBJ2-3, with D possibly being TRBD2 (5 bases). V lost 2 bases and J 6 bases, leaving 18 bases between the germline ends. Germline V CDR1 and CDR2: MNHEY, SVGAGI. The CDR3 loop spans 16 amino acids. CDR3 region: CASSYGGLTPRDTQYF. The CDR3 nucleotides are TGTGCCAGCAGTTACGGAGGACTCACGCCTAGGGATACGCAGTATTTT.

The chain employs TRBV30 and TRBJ2-3, with 9 bases that match TRBD1. Germline CDR1 GTSNPN, CDR2 SVGIG (reference sequence). CDR3 size: 16 residues. V lost 1 base, J lost 4 bases, and 9 bases stayed unmatched. As DNA, the CDR3 is TGTGCCTGGAGTGCCGCGACAGGGGGTCGGGCAGATACGCAGTATTTT. It specifies CAWSAATGGRADTQYF. Full variable domain (missing parts from reference TRBV30 and TRBJ2-3): SQTIHQWPATLVQPVGSPLSLECTVEGTSNPNLYWYRQAAGRGLQLLFYSVGIGQISSEVPQNLSASRPQDRQFILSSKKLLLSDSGFYLCAWSAATGGRADTQYFGPGTRLTVL.

This rearrangement joins TRBV9 to TRBJ2-6, with D possibly being TRBD2 (5 bases). Germline values: CDR1 SGDLS, CDR2 YYNGEE. This CDR3 is built from 10 residues. V shed 3 bases and J shed 14 bases, with 6 bases lying between them. CDR3 in DNA: TGTGCCAGCAGCGGGACTTTCCTGACTTTC. It translates to CASSGTFLTF.

The chain combines TRBV28 with TRBJ2-6; D call uncertain. The CDR3 length is 16 residues. Germline CDR1 reads MDHEN; CDR2 reads SYDVKM. Trimming left V 7 bases short and J 0 bases short, with 13 bases between. The CDR3 DNA sequence: TGTGCCAGCAACTGGGGTACCCACTCTGGGGCCAACGTCCTGACTTTC. Protein product: CASNWGTHSGANVLTF. The whole variable domain, remainder taken from reference TRBV28 and TRBJ2-6, is DVKVTQSSRYLVKRTGEKVFLECVQDMDHENMFWYRQDPGLGLRLIYFSYDVKMKEKGDIPEGYSVSREKKERFSLILESASTNQTSMYLCASNWGTHSGANVLTFGAGSRLTVL.

The gene calls are TRBV11-2 and TRBJ2-1; 8 bases map to TRBD2. This CDR3 has 14 amino acids. V gave up 4 bases and J gave up 8 bases; unmatched junction bases: 7. Germline lookup yields CDR1 SGHAT and CDR2 FQNNGV. The CDR3 DNA reads as TGTGCCAGCAGCTCTCCATTCGGGGGGGATGAGCAGTTCTTC. This sequence encodes CASSSPFGGDEQFF.

The rearrangement joins TRBV30 to TRBJ2-2; maybe TRBD2 (6 bases). The length of the CDR3 is 14 residues. From germline, CDR1 is GTSNPN and CDR2 SVGIG (reference sequence). V was shortened by 8 bases and J by 5 bases, with 18 bases between the two germline ends. The CDR3 bases are TGTGCCAGTTGGCCCCGGGCGGGGACCGGGGAGCTGTTTTTT. Translated, it gives CASWPRAGTGELFF.

V usage is TRBV5-6 and J usage is TRBJ1-5, with D possibly being TRBD1 (5 bases). The CDR3 totals 17 residues. V was clipped by 3 bases and J by 0 bases, with 16 bases between them. In germline, CDR1 is SGHDT, CDR2 YYEEEE. CDR3 loop: CASSSVSGHDSNQPQHF. The DNA for the CDR3 is TGTGCCAGCAGCTCCGTTTCGGGGCACGATAGCAATCAGCCCCAGCATTTT.